These 19 T cell receptor beta chains came from one sample sequenced in a study of T cells in pancreatic ductal adenocarcinoma. The selected patients with pancreatic ductal adenocarcinoma had surgery but no neoadjuvant therapy. Profiled with immunoSEQ multiplex PCR; TCRdb holds only in-frame clones, not every one. The sample has 85,000 to 120,000 clones; roughly 96% are singletons. What was sequenced was PBMCs. Every receptor here comes from a human donor with pancreatic ductal adenocarcinoma.

This rearrangement joins TRBV5-1 to TRBJ2-3; 8 nucleotides align to TRBD2. The V segment lost 2 bases and the J segment 2 bases; nucleotides outside the gene matches: 10. CDR3 length: 17 amino acids. The germline V gene encodes CDR1 SGHRS and CDR2 YFSETQ. This chain's CDR3 is CASSFGGSGGNTDTQYF. The CDR3 bases are TGCGCCAGCAGCTTTGGTGGGTCGGGAGGGAACACAGATACGCAGTATTTT.

This chain uses TRBV4-3 with TRBJ2-6, with a weak D call TRBD1 (5 bases). The CDR3 is 15 amino acids. Germline V lookup: CDR1 LGHNA, CDR2 YSLEER. The V end was cut by 0 bases, the J end by 3 bases, with 6 bases between. The CDR3: CASSQDRVGANVLTF. In DNA form, the CDR3 reads TGCGCCAGCAGCCAAGACAGGGTTGGGGCCAACGTCCTGACTTTC.

This chain uses TRBV5-1 with TRBJ2-7; D is undetermined. Looked up from germline, CDR1 is SGHRS and CDR2 is YFSETQ. Trimming took 5 bases from V and 7 from J, leaving 10 bases between them. There are 11 residues in the CDR3. The CDR3 DNA reads as TGCGCCAGCAGTATTTCGACAGAGCAGTACTTC. This gives the protein CASSISTEQYF.

CDR3 region: CASSVDTRSPAYEQYF. Here the CDR3 DNA reads TGTGCCAGCAGTGTCGATACGAGGTCTCCTGCCTACGAGCAGTACTTC. The V and J genes are TRBV6-4 and TRBJ2-7; D is undetermined. The V and J ends lost 4 bases and 2 bases respectively, with 18 bases between them. CDR1 is MRHNA, CDR2 SNTAGT, per germline. The CDR3 length is 16 residues.

The rearrangement joins TRBV28 to TRBJ2-3; TRBD2 agrees at 9 bases. CDR3 length equals 16 residues. V shed 5 bases and J 0 bases; nucleotides not matched to a gene: 6. Germline assignment: CDR1 MDHEN and CDR2 SYDVKM. CDR3 sequence: CASSTISGSSTDTQYF. In nucleotides, the CDR3 is TGTGCCAGCAGTACCATTAGCGGGAGTAGCACAGATACGCAGTATTTT.

The chain uses TRBV6-6 and TRBJ2-2; D is possibly TRBD1 (6 bases). The CDR3 runs 15 residues. The germline CDR1 and CDR2 sequences are MNHNY and SVGAGI (reference sequence). V lost 5 bases and J 6 bases, leaving 16 bases between the germline ends. CDR3 bases: TGTGCCAGCAGTCCAGAACAGGGTCCCGCCGGGGAGCTGTTTTTT. Its translation is CASSPEQGPAGELFF.

The rearrangement uses TRBV7-9 and TRBJ2-3; 9 bases are a match to TRBD1. The germline V gene encodes CDR1 SEHNR and CDR2 FQNEAQ (reference sequence). J lost 2 bases, V lost 5 bases, and 8 bases had no gene match. CDR3 length: 16 amino acids. The CDR3, as DNA: TGTGCCAGCAGCCCTTCGAGGGACAGGGCCACAGATACGCAGTATTTT. This gives the protein CASSPSRDRATDTQYF.

The rearrangement joins TRBV7-9 to TRBJ2-5, with TRBD1 as a possible D gene (6 bases). With 7 bases removed from V and 4 bases from J, the gap between germline ends came to 13 bases. Germline V CDR1 and CDR2: SEHNR, FQNEAQ (reference sequence). The CDR3 covers 13 residues. The CDR3 bases are TGTGCCAGCACCTTGTGGGGGCGAGAGACCCAGTACTTC. Its protein product is CASTLWGRETQYF.

CDR3 sequence reads: CASGAWRESANTGELFF. The CDR3 DNA follows: TGTGCCAGCGGGGCTTGGCGGGAGTCCGCGAACACCGGGGAGCTGTTTTTT. The chain employs TRBV7-2 and TRBJ2-2, with TRBD2 matching 7 bases. The V gene's germline CDR1 is SGHTA and CDR2 FQGNSA. V lost 8 bases to trimming and J lost 0 bases; unmatched junction nucleotides: 12. The CDR3 sequence is 17 residues long.

The chain uses TRBV6-6 and TRBJ2-7; 7 bases map to TRBD2. The length of the CDR3 is 15 residues. From germline, CDR1 is MNHNY and CDR2 SVGAGI (reference sequence). Germline trimming cut 5 bases from V and 4 bases from J; bases unmatched to any gene: 11. CDR3 DNA: TGTGCCAGCAGTGGCGGACTAGTACAAAGGTACGAGCAGTACTTC. Translated: CASSGGLVQRYEQYF.

The chain recombines TRBV2 with TRBJ2-2; 7 bases line up with TRBD2. The J segment lost 7 bases and the V segment lost 7 bases, leaving 0 bases of the junction unmatched. The germline CDR1 and CDR2 sequences are SNHLY and FYNNEI. This CDR3 is 11 amino acids long. CDR3 region: CASKRGGELFF. The CDR3, as DNA: TGTGCCAGCAAGCGGGGCGGGGAGCTGTTTTTT.

The chain has TRBV7-2 and TRBJ2-3; the D gene is possibly TRBD1 (6 bases). Trimming removed 4 bases at V and 4 bases at J, with 12 bases between. Germline-derived CDR1 and CDR2 are SGHTA and FQGNSA. The CDR3 is 14 amino acids. This CDR3 is CASSSQGMADTQYF. The CDR3, as DNA: TGTGCCAGCAGCTCACAGGGTATGGCAGATACGCAGTATTTT. The full variable domain, with the rest looked up from reference TRBV7-2 and TRBJ2-3, is GAGVSQSPSNKVTEKGKDVELRCDPISGHTALYWYRQSLGQGLEFLIYFQGNSAPDKSGLPSDRFSAERTGGSVSTLTIQRTQQEDSAVYLCASSSQGMADTQYFGPGTRLTVL.

The chain recombines TRBV27 with TRBJ1-1; D unclear. V was clipped by 4 bases and J by 4 bases, with 13 bases between them. This CDR3 has 14 amino acids. Germline V CDR1 and CDR2: MNHEY, SMNVEV (reference sequence). For the CDR3, the DNA is TGTGCCAGCAGTTCCCCAGGATTGTCCACTGAAGCTTTCTTT. It codes for CASSSPGLSTEAFF.

This chain links TRBV6-6 with TRBJ2-7, with 8 bases aligning to TRBD1. Per the germline V gene, CDR1 is MNHNY and CDR2 is SVGAGI (reference sequence). This CDR3 is 12 amino acids long. V lost 6 bases and J lost 6; bases outside the gene matches: 4. CDR3 coding DNA: TGTGCCAGCAGCTTTCAGGGGGCCGAGCAGTACTTC. This translates into CASSFQGAEQYF.

V gene TRBV28 combines with J gene TRBJ2-7; D call uncertain. CDR1 is MDHEN, CDR2 SYDVKM, per germline. CDR3 length: 13 residues. Trimming took off 2 bases at V and 5 bases at J, with 10 bases between the two ends. CDR3 protein: CASSLTLPHEQYF. For the CDR3, the DNA is TGTGCCAGCAGTTTAACCCTACCCCACGAGCAGTACTTC.

This chain connects TRBV9 to TRBJ1-5; TRBD1 agrees at 10 bases. Germline V gives CDR1 SGDLS, CDR2 YYNGEE. With V trimmed by 0 bases and J by 6 bases, 3 bases remained unmatched. The CDR3 is 15 residues long. CDR3 in amino acids: CASSVGDRGGQPQHF. In DNA form, the CDR3 reads TGTGCCAGCAGCGTAGGGGACAGGGGTGGTCAGCCCCAGCATTTT.

This sequence joins TRBV2 and TRBJ2-7; D call uncertain. Germline V gene lookup returns CDR1 SNHLY and CDR2 FYNNEI. The CDR3 sequence is 14 residues long. The V end lost 7 bases, the J end lost 3 bases, and 16 bases lay between the germline ends. DNA of the CDR3: TGTGCCAGCATTCCGACATCCTCACACTACGAGCAGTACTTC. It specifies CASIPTSSHYEQYF.

The V gene is TRBV2, the J gene TRBJ2-1; D might be TRBD1 (5 bases). V lost 7 bases to trimming and J lost 3 bases, with 13 bases between them. Per the germline V gene, CDR1 is SNHLY and CDR2 is FYNNEI. The CDR3 covers 14 residues. The DNA of the CDR3 is TGTGCCAGCAAGGGGCCTAACCTCTACAATGAGCAGTTCTTC. This gives the protein CASKGPNLYNEQFF. The full variable domain, rest sourced from reference TRBV2 and TRBJ2-1, is EPEVTQTPSHQVTQMGQEVILRCVPISNHLYFYWYRQILGQKVEFLVSFYNNEISEKSEIFDDQFSVERPDGSNFTLKIRSTKLEDSAMYFCASKGPNLYNEQFFGPGTRLTVL.

The chain is built from TRBV6-5 and TRBJ2-5; 9 positions match TRBD1. The CDR3 consists of 15 residues. Germline trimming cut 6 bases from V and 6 bases from J; bases unmatched to any gene: 11. Germline V gene lookup returns CDR1 MNHEY and CDR2 SVGAGI. CDR3 sequence reads: CASRSAMDRGKTQYF. CDR3 bases: TGTGCCAGCAGATCCGCCATGGACAGGGGAAAGACCCAGTACTTC.